The 21 T cell receptor beta chains in this list originate from one sample, sequenced in a study of control samples from healthy donors and cancer patients. Measured with immunoSEQ multiplex PCR; TCRdb has only the in-frame clones, and not every one. Here the sample spans roughly 50,000 clones, less than 95% being singletons. The specimen was blood. These TCRs come from a man younger than 45 in good health.

The rearrangement links TRBV19 to TRBJ2-1; no clear D gene. Germline values: CDR1 LNHDA, CDR2 SQIVND (reference sequence). The CDR3 has 11 amino acids. V shed 10 bases and J shed 4 bases, with 8 bases lying between them. CDR3: CATSIYNEQFF. The CDR3 DNA reads as TGTGCCACCTCCATTTACAATGAGCAGTTCTTC.

The V gene is TRBV11-2, the J gene TRBJ2-5; weak D call: TRBD2 (6 bases). Germline V gives CDR1 SGHAT, CDR2 FQNNGV. V gave up 0 bases and J gave up 7 bases, with 18 bases separating them. The CDR3 length is 16 residues. Here the CDR3 reads CASSLEGGPASRTQYF. The CDR3 DNA follows: TGTGCCAGCAGCTTAGAGGGGGGACCCGCTAGTAGGACCCAGTACTTC.

The genes are TRBV12-3 or TRBV12-4 and TRBJ1-1; weak D call: TRBD1 (6 bases). V gave up 5 bases and J gave up 7 bases, with 14 bases separating them. The CDR3 spans 13 residues. CDR3 region: CASSPPGADEAFF. CDR3 sequence (DNA): TGTGCCAGCAGTCCACCGGGGGCCGATGAAGCTTTCTTT.

V usage is TRBV24-1 and J usage is TRBJ2-2; D remains unclear. Trimming shortened V by 3 bases and J by 5 bases, and 18 bases separated the two germline ends. This CDR3 region has 17 residues. Germline lookup yields CDR1 KGHDR and CDR2 SFDVKD. As DNA, the CDR3 is TGTGCCACCAGTGATAAAAGGCCCAGTTATCGTACCGGGGAGCTGTTTTTT. It codes for CATSDKRPSYRTGELFF.

The chain recombines TRBV7-2 with TRBJ1-3; TRBD1 matches at 7 bases. The length of the CDR3 is 16 residues. V shed 1 base and J 5 bases; nucleotides not matched to a gene: 8. Germline CDR1 SGHTA, CDR2 FQGNSA. The CDR3 bases are TGTGCCAGCAGCTTAGTTCAGGGGGAGGGTAGAAACACCATATATTTT. It specifies CASSLVQGEGRNTIYF.

The gene calls are TRBV6-5 and TRBJ1-1, with 7 bases identical to TRBD1. CDR3 size: 15 residues. The V segment lost 7 bases and the J segment 3 bases; nucleotides outside the gene matches: 11. Germline V gene sequence: CDR1 MNHEY, CDR2 SVGAGI. The CDR3 nucleotides are TGTGCCAGCACCCACGGGCGGGACAGTTACACTGAAGCTTTCTTT. Its protein product is CASTHGRDSYTEAFF.

V and J are TRBV10-3 and TRBJ2-1; 14 bases line up with TRBD2. There are 16 residues in the CDR3. With V trimmed by 3 bases and J by 9 bases, 7 bases remained unmatched. Germline V gene data show CDR1 as ENHRY and CDR2 as SYGVKD. The CDR3 bases are TGTGCCATCAGTGACGAGACTAGCGGGAGGGGGAGTGAGCAGTTCTTC. It translates to CAISDETSGRGSEQFF.

The V call is TRBV6-5, the J call TRBJ1-6, with a possible D match to TRBD1 (5 bases). V was cut by 2 bases and J by 7 bases, with 12 bases left in between. Germline assignment: CDR1 MNHEY and CDR2 SVGAGI. CDR3 length: 15 residues. The CDR3 sequence is CASSYEHQGNSPLHF. As DNA, the CDR3 is TGTGCCAGCAGTTACGAACATCAGGGAAATTCACCCCTCCACTTT.

The chain links TRBV27 to TRBJ2-1, with 8 bases fitting TRBD2. Germline V lookup: CDR1 MNHEY, CDR2 SMNVEV (reference sequence). The V segment lost 5 bases and the J segment 2 bases; nucleotides outside the gene matches: 8. The CDR3 contains 16 residues. CDR3 DNA sequence: TGTGCCAGCAGTCCCCGCGGGACTAGGGCCTACAATGAGCAGTTCTTC. This encodes CASSPRGTRAYNEQFF.

The V and J genes are TRBV4-3 and TRBJ2-7, with no clear D. V gave up 3 bases and J gave up 0 bases, with 12 bases separating them. Germline lookup yields CDR1 LGHNA and CDR2 YSLEER. The CDR3 totals 15 residues. The CDR3 bases are TGCGCCAGCAGCCAGGACCGGACCTTCTCCTACGAGCAGTACTTC. Its translation: CASSQDRTFSYEQYF.

On this clone: An end of the junction differs from the germline gene, which may be a read error. This rearrangement joins TRBV6-2 or TRBV6-3 to TRBJ2-7; D might be TRBD2 (5 bases). Looked up from germline, CDR1 is MNHEY and CDR2 is SVGEGT. The length of the CDR3 is 14 residues. The CDR3: CASSYSRGTYEQYF. The CDR3 region has the DNA TGTGCCAGCAGTTACTCTCGGGGTACCTACGAACAGTACTTC.

The chain recombines TRBV19 with TRBJ1-5; D gene unclear. V lost 0 bases and J lost 5, with 11 bases in between. Germline V gene lookup returns CDR1 LNHDA and CDR2 SQIVND (reference sequence). CDR3 length: 15 residues. The CDR3 loop is CASSIDQRYYQPQHF. The CDR3 nucleotides are TGTGCCAGTAGTATAGATCAGAGGTACTATCAGCCCCAGCATTTT.

CDR3 sequence (DNA): TGTGCCAGCACGTCCTCCCAGCGAGGCAATCAGCCCCAGCATTTT. Its translation is CASTSSQRGNQPQHF. The chain combines TRBV6-5 with TRBJ1-5; D remains unclear. The ends were cut back, 7 bases at V and 2 bases at J, with 15 bases in the middle. Germline V gene data show CDR1 as MNHEY and CDR2 as SVGAGI. This CDR3 contains 15 residues.

V usage is TRBV7-9 and J usage is TRBJ1-5; D uncertain. Germline V gene data show CDR1 as SEHNR and CDR2 as FQNEAQ (reference sequence). V lost 0 bases to trimming and J lost 4 bases, with 16 bases between them. This CDR3 is 17 amino acids long. This CDR3 is CASSLAPPGRRNQPQHF. Here the CDR3 DNA reads TGTGCCAGCAGCTTAGCACCGCCGGGAAGGAGAAATCAGCCCCAGCATTTT. The full variable domain, completed using reference TRBV7-9 and TRBJ1-5, is DTGVSQNPRHKITKRGQNVTFRCDPISEHNRLYWYRQTLGQGPEFLTYFQNEAQLEKSRLLSDRFSAERPKGSFSTLEIQRTEQGDSAMYLCASSLAPPGRRNQPQHFGDGTRLSIL.

The V call is TRBV7-9, the J call TRBJ1-4, with D possibly TRBD1 on 6 matching bases. This CDR3 comprises 14 residues. The V and J ends lost 6 bases and 2 bases respectively, with 10 bases between them. The V gene's germline CDR1 is SEHNR and CDR2 FQNEAQ (reference sequence). This CDR3 reads CASSFQGTNEKLFF. As DNA, the CDR3 is TGTGCCAGCAGTTTCCAGGGGACTAATGAAAAACTGTTTTTT.

The genes are TRBV18 and TRBJ1-1, with 9 bases aligning to TRBD1. V gave up 2 bases and J gave up 1 base; unmatched junction bases: 2. The CDR3 has 15 residues. The germline CDR1 and CDR2 sequences are KGHSH and LQKENI. DNA of the CDR3: TGTGCCAGCTCACCAAGGACAGGGGAGAACACTGAAGCTTTCTTT. Its protein is CASSPRTGENTEAFF. The complete variable domain, with remaining parts taken from reference TRBV18 and TRBJ1-1, reads NAGVMQNPRHLVRRRGQEARLRCSPMKGHSHVYWYRQLPEEGLKFMVYLQKENIIDESGMPKERFSAEFPKEGPSILRIQQVVRGDSAAYFCASSPRTGENTEAFFGQGTRLTVV.

The J gene is TRBJ2-2, the V gene TRBV5-1, with TRBD1 as a possible D gene (5 bases). CDR3 length: 17 residues. Germline loops: CDR1 SGHRS, CDR2 YFSETQ. The V and J ends lost 1 base and 6 bases respectively, with 19 bases between them. CDR3 nucleotide sequence: TGCGCCAGCAGCTTGTATCGTGCGCAGGGTAGGGCCGGGGAGCTGTTTTTT. This sequence encodes CASSLYRAQGRAGELFF.

CDR3 DNA: TGTGCCAGCTCACGGCAGGGGGCCGTCGCTTTGAACACTGAAGCTTTCTTT. Protein: CASSRQGAVALNTEAFF. The chain joins TRBV18 to TRBJ1-1; the match to TRBD1 covers 8 bases. Looked up from germline, CDR1 is KGHSH and CDR2 is LQKENI. The CDR3 sequence is 17 residues long. Trimming took 4 bases from V and 0 from J; bases not matched to a gene: 10.

The chain couples TRBV19 to TRBJ2-2; 11 bases are shared with TRBD2. The length of the CDR3 is 20 residues. Germline assignment: CDR1 LNHDA and CDR2 SQIVND (reference sequence). Germline trimming cut 10 bases from V and 7 bases from J; bases unmatched to any gene: 26. For the CDR3, the DNA is TGTGCCACCCCCCTACCCGGGACGGTAGCGGGAGGGCCGGTTATCGGGGAGCTGTTTTTT. Its protein product is CATPLPGTVAGGPVIGELFF.

The chain has TRBV4-3 and TRBJ2-7; D is possibly TRBD1 or TRBD2 (6 bases each). The CDR3 extends over 16 amino acids. V gave up 0 bases and J gave up 4 bases, with 16 bases separating them. Germline V lookup: CDR1 LGHNA, CDR2 YSLEER. The CDR3 loop is CASSQDVTGRMYEQYF. CDR3 nucleotides: TGCGCCAGCAGCCAAGATGTTACAGGGAGGATGTACGAGCAGTACTTC.

This chain connects TRBV24-1 to TRBJ1-5; TRBD1 matches 10 bases. CDR1 and CDR2 (germline): KGHDR, SFDVKD. J was trimmed by 3 bases and V by 2 bases; bases with no gene match: 15. The CDR3 totals 20 residues. The CDR3 DNA reads as TGTGCCACCAGTGATTCCGGGGACAGGGGCAGCGGGAGGAACAATCAGCCCCAGCATTTT. Its translation: CATSDSGDRGSGRNNQPQHF.